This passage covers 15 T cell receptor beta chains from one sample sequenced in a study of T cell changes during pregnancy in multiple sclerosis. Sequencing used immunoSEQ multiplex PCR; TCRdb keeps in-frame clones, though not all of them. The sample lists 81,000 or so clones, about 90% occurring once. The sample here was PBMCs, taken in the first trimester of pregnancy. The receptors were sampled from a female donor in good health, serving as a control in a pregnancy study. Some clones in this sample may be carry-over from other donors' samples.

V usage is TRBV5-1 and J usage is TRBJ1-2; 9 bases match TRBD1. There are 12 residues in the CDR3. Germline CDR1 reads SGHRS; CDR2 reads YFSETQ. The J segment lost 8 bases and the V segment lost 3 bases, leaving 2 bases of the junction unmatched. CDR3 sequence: CASSSTGGGYTF. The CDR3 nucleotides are TGCGCCAGCAGCTCGACAGGGGGAGGCTACACCTTC.

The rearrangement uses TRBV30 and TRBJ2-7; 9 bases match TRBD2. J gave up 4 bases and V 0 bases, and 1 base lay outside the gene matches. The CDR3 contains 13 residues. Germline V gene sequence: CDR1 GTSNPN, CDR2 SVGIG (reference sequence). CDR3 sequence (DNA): TGTGCCTGGAGTGTTACTAGCGGGTACGAGCAGTACTTC. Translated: CAWSVTSGYEQYF. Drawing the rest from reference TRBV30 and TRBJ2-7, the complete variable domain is SQTIHQWPATLVQPVGSPLSLECTVEGTSNPNLYWYRQAAGRGLQLLFYSVGIGQISSEVPQNLSASRPQDRQFILSSKKLLLSDSGFYLCAWSVTSGYEQYFGPGTRLTVT.

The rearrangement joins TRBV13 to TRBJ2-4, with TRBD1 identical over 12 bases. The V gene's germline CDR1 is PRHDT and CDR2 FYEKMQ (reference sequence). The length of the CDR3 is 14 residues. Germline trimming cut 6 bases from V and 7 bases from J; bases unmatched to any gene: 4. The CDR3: CASRGQGARNIQYF. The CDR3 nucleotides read TGTGCCAGCAGGGGACAGGGGGCGCGCAACATTCAGTACTTC.

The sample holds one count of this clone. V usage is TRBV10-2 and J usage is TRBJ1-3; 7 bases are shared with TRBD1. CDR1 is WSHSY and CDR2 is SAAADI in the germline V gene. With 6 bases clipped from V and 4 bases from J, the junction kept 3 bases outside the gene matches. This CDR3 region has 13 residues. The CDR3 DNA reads TGCGCCAGCAGGGAGACAGGGGGAAACACCATATATTTT. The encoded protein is CASRETGGNTIYF.

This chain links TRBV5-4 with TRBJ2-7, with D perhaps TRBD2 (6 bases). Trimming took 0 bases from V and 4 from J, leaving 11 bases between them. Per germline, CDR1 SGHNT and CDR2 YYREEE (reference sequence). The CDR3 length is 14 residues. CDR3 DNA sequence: TGTGCCAGCAGCTTGGGGAGCGGGCAATACGAGCAGTACTTC. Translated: CASSLGSGQYEQYF.

The DNA of the CDR3 is TGTGCCAGCCCCGAAGGGGCGGTAGGTGGAGAGACCCAGTACTTC. Its translation: CASPEGAVGGETQYF. This chain joins TRBV6-1 and TRBJ2-5; D is possibly TRBD1 (5 bases). The V and J ends lost 8 bases and 4 bases respectively, with 20 bases between them. Germline V gene data show CDR1 as MNHNS and CDR2 as SASEGT. This CDR3 region has 15 residues.

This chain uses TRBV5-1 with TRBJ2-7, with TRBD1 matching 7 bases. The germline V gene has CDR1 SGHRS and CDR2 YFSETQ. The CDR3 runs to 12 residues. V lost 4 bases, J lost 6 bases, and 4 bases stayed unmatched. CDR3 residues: CASSLTGREQYF. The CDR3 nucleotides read TGCGCCAGCAGCCTGACAGGGCGCGAGCAGTACTTC.

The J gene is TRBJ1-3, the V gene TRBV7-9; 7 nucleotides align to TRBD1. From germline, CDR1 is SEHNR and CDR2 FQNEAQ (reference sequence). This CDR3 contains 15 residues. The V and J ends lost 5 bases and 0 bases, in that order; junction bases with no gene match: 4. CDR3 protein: CASSRTGYSGNTIYF. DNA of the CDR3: TGTGCCAGCAGCCGGACAGGCTACTCTGGAAACACCATATATTTT.

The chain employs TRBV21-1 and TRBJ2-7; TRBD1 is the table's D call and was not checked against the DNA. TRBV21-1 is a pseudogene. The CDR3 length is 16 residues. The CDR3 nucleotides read TGTGCCAGCAGCTCCAAGGAGGAAGGACAGGGGTCCGAGCAGTACTTC. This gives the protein CASSSKEEGQGSEQYF.

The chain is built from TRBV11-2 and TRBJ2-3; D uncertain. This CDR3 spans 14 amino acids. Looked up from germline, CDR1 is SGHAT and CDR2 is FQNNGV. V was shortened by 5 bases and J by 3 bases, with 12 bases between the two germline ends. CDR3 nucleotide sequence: TGTGCCAGCAGCCGACAATTAGAAACAGATACGCAGTATTTT. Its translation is CASSRQLETDTQYF.

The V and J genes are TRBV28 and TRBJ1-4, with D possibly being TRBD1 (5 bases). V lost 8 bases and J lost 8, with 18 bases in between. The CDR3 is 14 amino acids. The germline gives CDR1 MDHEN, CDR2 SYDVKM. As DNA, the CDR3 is TGTGCCAGCTCCTTGCGGTCAGGGCGAGAAAAACTGTTTTTT. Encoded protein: CASSLRSGREKLFF. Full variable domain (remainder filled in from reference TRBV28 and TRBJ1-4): DVKVTQSSRYLVKRTGEKVFLECVQDMDHENMFWYRQDPGLGLRLIYFSYDVKMKEKGDIPEGYSVSREKKERFSLILESASTNQTSMYLCASSLRSGREKLFFGSGTQLSVL.

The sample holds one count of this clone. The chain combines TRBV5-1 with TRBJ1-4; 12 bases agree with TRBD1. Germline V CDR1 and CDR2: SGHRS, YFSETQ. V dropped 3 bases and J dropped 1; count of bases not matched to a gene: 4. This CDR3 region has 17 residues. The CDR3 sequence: CASSSGQGARTNEKLFF. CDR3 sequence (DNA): TGCGCCAGCAGCTCGGGACAGGGGGCGCGAACTAATGAAAAACTGTTTTTT.

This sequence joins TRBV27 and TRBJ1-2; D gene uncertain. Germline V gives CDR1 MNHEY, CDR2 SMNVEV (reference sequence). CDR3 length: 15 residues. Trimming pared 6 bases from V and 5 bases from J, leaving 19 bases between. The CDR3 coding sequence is TGTGCCAGCAGATCGACTCCTCGCCATCTTTATGGCTACACCTTC. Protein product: CASRSTPRHLYGYTF.

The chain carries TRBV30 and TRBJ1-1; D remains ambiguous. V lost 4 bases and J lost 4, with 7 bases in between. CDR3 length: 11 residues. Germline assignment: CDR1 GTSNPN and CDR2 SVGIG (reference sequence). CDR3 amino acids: CAWTKSTEAFF. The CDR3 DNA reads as TGTGCCTGGACCAAGAGCACTGAAGCTTTCTTT.

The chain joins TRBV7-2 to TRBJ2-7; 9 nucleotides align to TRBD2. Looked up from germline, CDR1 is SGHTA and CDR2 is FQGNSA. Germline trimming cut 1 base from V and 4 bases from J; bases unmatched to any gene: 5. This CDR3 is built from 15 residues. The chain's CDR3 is CASSLDRSGSYEQYF. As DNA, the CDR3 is TGTGCCAGCAGCTTAGATCGTAGCGGGAGTTACGAGCAGTACTTC.